This T cell receptor (beta chain) originates from a study of cytomegalovirus exposure and HLA in healthy donors. With regard to this clone: Antigen specificity is unknown.

Study-level points and caveats: In vitro checks showed that a few CMV-associated chains really do target CMV antigens. What a later analysis showed was that several of the most significant clusters appeared linked to common viral pathogens. In terms of immune exposure information, only CMV serostatus was available.

With 60 Vbeta and 13 Jbeta primers, the PCR was carried out. The assay was immunoSEQ multiplex PCR, and TCRdb's table has in-frame clones only and misses some. The top ten hold 1% to 1.5% of the sample, which has tens of thousands of clones, approximately 81% seen once. Per germline, CDR1 MNHEY and CDR2 SMNVEV (reference sequence). The CDR3 totals 14 residues. V was pared by 2 bases and J by 6 bases, with 5 bases of the junction left unmatched. The chain has TRBV27 and TRBJ2-7; 9 bases agree with TRBD2. Sequencing was done on a sample of PBMCs. This TCR was sampled from a girl aged 2-10 years in good health and CMV-seropositive. In nucleotides, the CDR3 is TGTGCCAGCAGTTTACGGCTAGCGGGGACCGAGCAGTACTTC. Its protein product is CASSLRLAGTEQYF.